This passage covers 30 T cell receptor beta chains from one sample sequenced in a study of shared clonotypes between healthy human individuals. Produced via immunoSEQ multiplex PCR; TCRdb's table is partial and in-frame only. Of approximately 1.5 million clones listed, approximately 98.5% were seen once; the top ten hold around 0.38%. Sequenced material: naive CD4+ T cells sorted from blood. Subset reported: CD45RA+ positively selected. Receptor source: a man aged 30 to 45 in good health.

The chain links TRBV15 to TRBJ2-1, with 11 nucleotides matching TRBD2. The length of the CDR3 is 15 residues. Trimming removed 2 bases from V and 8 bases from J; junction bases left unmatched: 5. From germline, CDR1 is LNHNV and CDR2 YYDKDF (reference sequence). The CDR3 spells CATSRLAGGVDEQFF. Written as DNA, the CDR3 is TGTGCCACCAGCAGACTAGCGGGAGGTGTAGATGAGCAGTTCTTC.

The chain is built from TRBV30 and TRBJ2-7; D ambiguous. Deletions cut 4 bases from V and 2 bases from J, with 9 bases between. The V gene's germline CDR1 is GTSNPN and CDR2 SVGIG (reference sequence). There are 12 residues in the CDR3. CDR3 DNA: TGTGCCTGGACGAGGAGCACCTACGAGCAGTACTTC. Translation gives CAWTRSTYEQYF.

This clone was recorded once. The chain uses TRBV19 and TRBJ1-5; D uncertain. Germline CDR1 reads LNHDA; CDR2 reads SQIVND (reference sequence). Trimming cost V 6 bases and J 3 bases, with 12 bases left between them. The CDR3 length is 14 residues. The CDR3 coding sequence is TGTGCCAGTAGCCGTGGACGGGACAATCAGCCCCAGCATTTT. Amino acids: CASSRGRDNQPQHF.

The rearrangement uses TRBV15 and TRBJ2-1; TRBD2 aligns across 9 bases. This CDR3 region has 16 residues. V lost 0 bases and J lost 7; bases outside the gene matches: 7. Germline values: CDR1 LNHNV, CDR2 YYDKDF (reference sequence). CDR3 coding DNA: TGTGCCACCAGCAGAGATGCGGGACTAGCAGGGAATGAGCAGTTCTTC. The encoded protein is CATSRDAGLAGNEQFF.

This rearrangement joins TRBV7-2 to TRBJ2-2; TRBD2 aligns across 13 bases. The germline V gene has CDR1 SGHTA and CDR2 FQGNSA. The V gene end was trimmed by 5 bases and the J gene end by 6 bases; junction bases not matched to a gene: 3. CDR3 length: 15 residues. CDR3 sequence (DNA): TGTGCCAGCAGCCAACTAGCGGGAGGGCCCGGGGAGCTGTTTTTT. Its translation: CASSQLAGGPGELFF. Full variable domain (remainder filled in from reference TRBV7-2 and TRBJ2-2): GAGVSQSPSNKVTEKGKDVELRCDPISGHTALYWYRQSLGQGLEFLIYFQGNSAPDKSGLPSDRFSAERTGGSVSTLTIQRTQQEDSAVYLCASSQLAGGPGELFFGEGSRLTVL.

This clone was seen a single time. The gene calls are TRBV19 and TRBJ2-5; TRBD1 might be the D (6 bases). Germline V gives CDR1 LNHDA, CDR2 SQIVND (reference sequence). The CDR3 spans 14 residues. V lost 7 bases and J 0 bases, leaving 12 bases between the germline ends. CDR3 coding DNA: TGTGCCAGTACATCTACAGGGAACCAAGAGACCCAGTACTTC. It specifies CASTSTGNQETQYF.

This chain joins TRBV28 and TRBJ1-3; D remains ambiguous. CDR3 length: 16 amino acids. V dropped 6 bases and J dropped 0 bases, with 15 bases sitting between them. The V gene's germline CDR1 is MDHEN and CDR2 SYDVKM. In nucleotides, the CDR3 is TGTGCCAGCAGGCAAGGGCGCCTGAACTCTGGAAACACCATATATTTT. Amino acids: CASRQGRLNSGNTIYF.

The CDR3 nucleotides are TGTGCCAGCAGAGGGACAGGGGGGTCCTACAATGAGCAGTTCTTC. Protein sequence: CASRGTGGSYNEQFF. This chain links TRBV2 with TRBJ2-1; TRBD1 aligns across 11 bases. This CDR3 is 15 amino acids long. With 6 bases clipped from V and 1 base from J, the junction kept 2 bases outside the gene matches. CDR1 is SNHLY, CDR2 FYNNEI, per germline.

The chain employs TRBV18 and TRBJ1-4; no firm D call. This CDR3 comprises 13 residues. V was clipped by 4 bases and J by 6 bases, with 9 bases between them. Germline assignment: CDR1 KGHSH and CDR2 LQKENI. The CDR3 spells CASSLLVDEKLFF. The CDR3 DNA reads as TGTGCCAGCTCACTCCTGGTAGATGAAAAACTGTTTTTT.

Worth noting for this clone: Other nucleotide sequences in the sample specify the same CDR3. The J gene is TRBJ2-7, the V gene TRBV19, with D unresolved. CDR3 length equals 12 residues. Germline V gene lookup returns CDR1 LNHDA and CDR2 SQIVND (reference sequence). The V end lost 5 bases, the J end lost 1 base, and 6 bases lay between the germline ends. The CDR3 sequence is CASSGRSYEQYF. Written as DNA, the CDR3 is TGTGCCAGTAGTGGGCGGTCCTACGAGCAGTACTTC.

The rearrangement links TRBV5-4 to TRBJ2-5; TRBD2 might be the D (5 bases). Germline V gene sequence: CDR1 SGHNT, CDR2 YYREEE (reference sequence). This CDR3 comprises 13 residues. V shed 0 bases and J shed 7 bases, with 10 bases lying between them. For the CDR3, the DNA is TGTGCCAGCAGCTTGGACGCTGCGGGGACCCAGTACTTC. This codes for CASSLDAAGTQYF. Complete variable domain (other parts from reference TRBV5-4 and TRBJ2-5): ETGVTQSPTHLIKTRGQQVTLRCSSQSGHNTVSWYQQALGQGPQFIFQYYREEENGRGNFPPRFSGLQFPNYSSELNVNALELDDSALYLCASSLDAAGTQYFGPGTRLLVL.

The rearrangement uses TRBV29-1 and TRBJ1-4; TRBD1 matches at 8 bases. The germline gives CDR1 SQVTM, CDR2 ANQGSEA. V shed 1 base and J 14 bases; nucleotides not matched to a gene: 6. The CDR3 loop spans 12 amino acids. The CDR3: CSVEVETGDLFF. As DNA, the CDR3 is TGCAGCGTTGAAGTCGAGACAGGGGATCTGTTTTTT. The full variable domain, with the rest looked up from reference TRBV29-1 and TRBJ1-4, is SAVISQKPSRDICQRGTSLTIQCQVDSQVTMMFWYRQQPGQSLTLIATANQGSEATYESGFVIDKFPISRPNLTFSTLTVSNMSPEDSSIYLCSVEVETGDLFFGSGTQLSVL.

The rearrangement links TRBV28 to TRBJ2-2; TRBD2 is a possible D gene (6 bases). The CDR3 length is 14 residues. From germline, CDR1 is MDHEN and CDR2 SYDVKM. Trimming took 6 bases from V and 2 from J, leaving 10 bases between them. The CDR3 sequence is CASRGGGNTGELFF. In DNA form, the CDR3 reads TGTGCCAGCAGGGGGGGAGGAAACACCGGGGAGCTGTTTTTT.

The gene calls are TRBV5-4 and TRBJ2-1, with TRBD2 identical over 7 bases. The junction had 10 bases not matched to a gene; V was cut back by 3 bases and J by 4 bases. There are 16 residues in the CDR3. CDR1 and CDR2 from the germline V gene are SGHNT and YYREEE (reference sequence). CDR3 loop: CASSSPWEGPYNEQFF. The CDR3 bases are TGTGCCAGCAGCTCCCCTTGGGAGGGACCTTACAATGAGCAGTTCTTC.

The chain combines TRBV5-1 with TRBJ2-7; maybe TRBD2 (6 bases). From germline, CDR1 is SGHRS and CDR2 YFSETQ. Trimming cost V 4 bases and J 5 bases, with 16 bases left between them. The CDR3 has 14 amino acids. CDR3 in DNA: TGCGCCAGCAGCCCCGGGAGACTAAGGGACGAGCAGTACTTC. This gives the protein CASSPGRLRDEQYF. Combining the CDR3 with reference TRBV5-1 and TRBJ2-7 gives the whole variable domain KAGVTQTPRYLIKTRGQQVTLSCSPISGHRSVSWYQQTPGQGLQFLFEYFSETQRNKGNFPGRFSGRQFSNSRSEMNVSTLELGDSALYLCASSPGRLRDEQYFGPGTRLTVT.

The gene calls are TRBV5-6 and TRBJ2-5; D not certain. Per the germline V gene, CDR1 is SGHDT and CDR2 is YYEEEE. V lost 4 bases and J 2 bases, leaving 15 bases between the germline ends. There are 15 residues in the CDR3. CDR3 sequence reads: CASSNALAYQETQYF. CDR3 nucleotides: TGTGCCAGCAGCAATGCCCTTGCGTATCAAGAGACCCAGTACTTC.

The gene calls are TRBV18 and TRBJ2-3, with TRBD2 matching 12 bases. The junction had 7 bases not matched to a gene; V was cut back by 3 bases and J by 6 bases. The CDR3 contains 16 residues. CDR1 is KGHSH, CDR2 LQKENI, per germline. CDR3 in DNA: TGTGCCAGCTCACCGCTAGGACTAGCGGGGTCCGATACGCAGTATTTT. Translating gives CASSPLGLAGSDTQYF. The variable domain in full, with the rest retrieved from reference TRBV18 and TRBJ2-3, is NAGVMQNPRHLVRRRGQEARLRCSPMKGHSHVYWYRQLPEEGLKFMVYLQKENIIDESGMPKERFSAEFPKEGPSILRIQQVVRGDSAAYFCASSPLGLAGSDTQYFGPGTRLTVL.

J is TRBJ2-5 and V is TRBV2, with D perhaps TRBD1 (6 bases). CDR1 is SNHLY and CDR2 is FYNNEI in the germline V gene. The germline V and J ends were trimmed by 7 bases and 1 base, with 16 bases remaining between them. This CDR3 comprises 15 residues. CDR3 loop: CASTGQASFQETQYF. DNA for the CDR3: TGTGCCAGCACGGGACAAGCCAGCTTCCAAGAGACCCAGTACTTC.

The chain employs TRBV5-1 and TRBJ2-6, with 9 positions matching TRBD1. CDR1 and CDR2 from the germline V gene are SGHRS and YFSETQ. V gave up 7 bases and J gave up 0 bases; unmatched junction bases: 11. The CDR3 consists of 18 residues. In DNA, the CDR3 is TGCGCCAGCTCCCTGTGGGGGACAGGGAACTCTGGGGCCAACGTCCTGACTTTC. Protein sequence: CASSLWGTGNSGANVLTF.

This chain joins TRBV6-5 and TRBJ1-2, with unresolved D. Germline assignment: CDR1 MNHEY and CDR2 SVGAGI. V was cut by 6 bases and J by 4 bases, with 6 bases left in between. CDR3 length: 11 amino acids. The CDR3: CASSDFYGYTF. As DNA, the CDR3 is TGTGCCAGCAGCGACTTCTATGGCTACACCTTC.

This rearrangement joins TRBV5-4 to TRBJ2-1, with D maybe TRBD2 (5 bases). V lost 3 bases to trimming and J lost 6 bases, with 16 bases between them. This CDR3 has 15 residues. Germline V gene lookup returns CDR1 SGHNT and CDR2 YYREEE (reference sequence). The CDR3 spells CASSSLAGWGNEQFF. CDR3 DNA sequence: TGTGCCAGCAGCTCCCTAGCTGGGTGGGGCAATGAGCAGTTCTTC.

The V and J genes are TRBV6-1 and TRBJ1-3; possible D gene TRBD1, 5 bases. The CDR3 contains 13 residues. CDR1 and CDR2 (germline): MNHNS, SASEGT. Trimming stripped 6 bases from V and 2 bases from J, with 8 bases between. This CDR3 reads CASRQAPGNTIYF. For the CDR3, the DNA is TGTGCCAGCAGACAGGCTCCTGGAAACACCATATATTTT.

The CDR3 loop is CASSLASGQSEAFF. The CDR3 nucleotides read TGCGCCAGCAGCTTGGCGTCGGGACAGAGTGAAGCTTTCTTT. The chain has TRBV5-1 and TRBJ1-1; 7 bases agree with TRBD1. The germline V gene has CDR1 SGHRS and CDR2 YFSETQ. Trimming removed 0 bases from V and 7 bases from J; junction bases left unmatched: 6. This CDR3 spans 14 amino acids.

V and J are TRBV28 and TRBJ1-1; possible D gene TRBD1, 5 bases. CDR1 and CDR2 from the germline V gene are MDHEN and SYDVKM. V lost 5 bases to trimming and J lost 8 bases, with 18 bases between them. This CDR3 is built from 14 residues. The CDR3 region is CASSESMGPREAFF. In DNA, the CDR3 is TGTGCCAGCAGTGAGTCAATGGGGCCCCGAGAAGCTTTCTTT.

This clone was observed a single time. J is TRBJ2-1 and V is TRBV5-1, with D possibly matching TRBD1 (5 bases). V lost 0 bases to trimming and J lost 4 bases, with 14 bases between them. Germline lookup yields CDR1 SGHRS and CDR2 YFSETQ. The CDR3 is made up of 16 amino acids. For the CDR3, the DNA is TGCGCCAGCAGCTTGGCAGGGCCACAACTATACAATGAGCAGTTCTTC. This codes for CASSLAGPQLYNEQFF.

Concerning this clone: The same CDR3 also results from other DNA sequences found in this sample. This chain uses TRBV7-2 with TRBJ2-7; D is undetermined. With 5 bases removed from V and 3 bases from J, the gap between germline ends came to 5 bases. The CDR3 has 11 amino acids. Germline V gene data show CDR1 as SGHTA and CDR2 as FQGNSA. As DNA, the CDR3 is TGTGCCAGCAGCGGTAGCTACGAGCAGTACTTC. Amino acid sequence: CASSGSYEQYF. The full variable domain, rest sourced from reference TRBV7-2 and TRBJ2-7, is GAGVSQSPSNKVTEKGKDVELRCDPISGHTALYWYRQSLGQGLEFLIYFQGNSAPDKSGLPSDRFSAERTGGSVSTLTIQRTQQEDSAVYLCASSGSYEQYFGPGTRLTVT.

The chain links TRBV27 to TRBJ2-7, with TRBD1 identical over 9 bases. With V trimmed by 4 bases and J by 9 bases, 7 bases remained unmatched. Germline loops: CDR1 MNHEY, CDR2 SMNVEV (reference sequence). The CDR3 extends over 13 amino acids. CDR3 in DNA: TGTGCCAGCAGTTCCACAGGGGGCGGCGGGCAGTACTTC. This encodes CASSSTGGGGQYF.

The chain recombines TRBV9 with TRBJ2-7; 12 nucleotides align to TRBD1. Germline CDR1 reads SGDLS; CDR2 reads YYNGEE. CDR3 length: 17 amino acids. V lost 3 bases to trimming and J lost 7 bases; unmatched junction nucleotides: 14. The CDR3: CASSASTSGQGAREQYF. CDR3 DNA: TGTGCCAGCAGCGCGTCTACCTCGGGACAGGGGGCGCGTGAGCAGTACTTC. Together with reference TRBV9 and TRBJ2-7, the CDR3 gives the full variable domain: DSGVTQTPKHLITATGQRVTLRCSPRSGDLSVYWYQQSLDQGLQFLIQYYNGEERAKGNILERFSAQQFPDLHSELNLSSLELGDSALYFCASSASTSGQGAREQYFGPGTRLTVT.

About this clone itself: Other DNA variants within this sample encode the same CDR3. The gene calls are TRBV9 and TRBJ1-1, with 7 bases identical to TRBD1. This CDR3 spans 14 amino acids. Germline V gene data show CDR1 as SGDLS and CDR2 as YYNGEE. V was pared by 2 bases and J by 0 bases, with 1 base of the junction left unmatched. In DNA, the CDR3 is TGTGCCAGCAGCGTGACAGGGTTGAACACTGAAGCTTTCTTT. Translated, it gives CASSVTGLNTEAFF.

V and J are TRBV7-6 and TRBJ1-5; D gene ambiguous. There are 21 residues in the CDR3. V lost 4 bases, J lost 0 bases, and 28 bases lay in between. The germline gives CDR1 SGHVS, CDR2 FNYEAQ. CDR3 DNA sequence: TGTGCCAGCAGCTGCCGGACTAGTAGGGCCAGAGAATTATTTAGCAATCAGCCCCAGCATTTT. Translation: CASSCRTSRARELFSNQPQHF.